This record looks at one TCR beta chain sequence and its context. Its cognate antigen is unknown. This entry is derived from a study of blood T cells in healthy people across ages. Study-wide points: The study lacked donor CMV status, which possibly confounded expanded clonotype changes. In older individuals, TCR beta diversity per million T cells was lower, falling roughly linearly with age.

Total RNA was isolated from each sample in quantities of at least 5 micrograms. A second roughly 6 to 11 cycle PCR used barcoded and J-beta primers. At least 2.5 million CDR3-containing paired-end reads were obtained per sample. Via MiXCR, TCRdb re-called the 5' RACE reads, giving one row per CDR3 protein. The sample carries approximately 400,000 distinct CDR3 sequences, about 49% recorded once. CDR1 and CDR2 (germline): KGHDR, SFDVKD. This CDR3 region has 14 residues. V gave up 3 bases and J gave up 2 bases, with 8 bases separating them. The chain is built from TRBV24-1 and TRBJ2-3, with TRBD1 as a possible D gene (5 bases). The sequence came from a man between 60 and 75 years old in good health. The sequenced sample consisted of blood. The CDR3 bases are TGTGCCACCAGTGATACCAGGGTCACAGATACGCAGTATTTT. This translates into CATSDTRVTDTQYF.